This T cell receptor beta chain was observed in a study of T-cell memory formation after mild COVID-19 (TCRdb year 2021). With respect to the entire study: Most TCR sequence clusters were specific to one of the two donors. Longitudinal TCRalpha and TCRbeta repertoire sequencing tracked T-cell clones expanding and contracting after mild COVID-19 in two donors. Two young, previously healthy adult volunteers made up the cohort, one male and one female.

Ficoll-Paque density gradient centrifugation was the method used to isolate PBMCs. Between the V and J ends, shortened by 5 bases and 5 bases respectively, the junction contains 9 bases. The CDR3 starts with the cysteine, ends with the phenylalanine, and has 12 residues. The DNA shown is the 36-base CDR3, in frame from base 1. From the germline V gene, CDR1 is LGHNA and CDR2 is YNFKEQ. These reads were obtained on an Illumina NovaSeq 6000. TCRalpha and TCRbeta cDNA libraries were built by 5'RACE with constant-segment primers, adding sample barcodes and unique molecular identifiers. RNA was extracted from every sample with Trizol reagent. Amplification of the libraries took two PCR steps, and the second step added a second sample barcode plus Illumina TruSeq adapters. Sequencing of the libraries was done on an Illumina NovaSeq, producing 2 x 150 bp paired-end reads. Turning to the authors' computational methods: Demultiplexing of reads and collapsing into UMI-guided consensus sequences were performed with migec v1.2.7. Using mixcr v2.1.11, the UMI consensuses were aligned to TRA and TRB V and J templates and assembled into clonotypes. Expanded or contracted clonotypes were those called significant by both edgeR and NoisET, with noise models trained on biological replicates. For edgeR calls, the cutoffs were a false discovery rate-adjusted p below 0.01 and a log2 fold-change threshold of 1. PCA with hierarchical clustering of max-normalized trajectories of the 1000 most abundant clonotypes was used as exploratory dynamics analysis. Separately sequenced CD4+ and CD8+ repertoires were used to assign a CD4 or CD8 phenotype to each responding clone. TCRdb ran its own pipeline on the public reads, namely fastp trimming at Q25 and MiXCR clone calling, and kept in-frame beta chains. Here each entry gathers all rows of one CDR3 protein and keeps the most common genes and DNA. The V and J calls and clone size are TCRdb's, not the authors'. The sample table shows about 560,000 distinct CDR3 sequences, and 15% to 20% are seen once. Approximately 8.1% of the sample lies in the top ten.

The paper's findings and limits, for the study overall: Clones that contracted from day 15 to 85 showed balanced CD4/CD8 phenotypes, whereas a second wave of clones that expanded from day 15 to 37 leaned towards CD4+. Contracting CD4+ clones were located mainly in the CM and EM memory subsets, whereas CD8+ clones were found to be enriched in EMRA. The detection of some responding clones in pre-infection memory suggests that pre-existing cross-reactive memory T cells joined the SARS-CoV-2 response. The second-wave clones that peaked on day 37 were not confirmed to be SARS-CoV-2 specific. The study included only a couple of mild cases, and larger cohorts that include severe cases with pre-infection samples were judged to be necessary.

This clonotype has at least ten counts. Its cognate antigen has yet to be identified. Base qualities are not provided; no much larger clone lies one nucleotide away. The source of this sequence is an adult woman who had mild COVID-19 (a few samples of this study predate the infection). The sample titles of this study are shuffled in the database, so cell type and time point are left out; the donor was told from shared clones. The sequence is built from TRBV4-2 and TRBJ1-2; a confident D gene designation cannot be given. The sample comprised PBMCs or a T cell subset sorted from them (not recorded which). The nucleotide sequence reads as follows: TGTGCCAGCAGCTCGGACCGGTATGGCTACACCTTC. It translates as CASSSDRYGYTF.